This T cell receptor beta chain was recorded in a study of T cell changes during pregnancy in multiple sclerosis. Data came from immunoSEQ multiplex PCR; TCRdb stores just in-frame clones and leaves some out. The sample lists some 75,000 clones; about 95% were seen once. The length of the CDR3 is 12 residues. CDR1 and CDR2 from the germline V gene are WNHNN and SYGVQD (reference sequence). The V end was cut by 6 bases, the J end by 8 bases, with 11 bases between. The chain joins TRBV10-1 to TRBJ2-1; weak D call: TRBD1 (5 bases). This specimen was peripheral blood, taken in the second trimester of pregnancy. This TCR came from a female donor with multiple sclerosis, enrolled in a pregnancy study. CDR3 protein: CASSAQGDEQFF. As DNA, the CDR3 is TGCGCCAGCAGCGCCCAAGGGGATGAGCAGTTCTTC.